This TCR beta chain was found in a study of response to subunit inactivated influenza vaccine. TCRdb re-derived calls from the RT-PCR reads in MiXCR, one entry per CDR3 protein. The table records 650,000 to 800,000 distinct CDR3 sequences, about 15% of them present only once. General study findings and limits: Seasonal influenza vaccination, on each occasion, was suggested by the authors to recruit few new T cells.

In the case of this clonotype: Its antigen is not known.

The CDR3 spans 12 residues. V was pared by 4 bases and J by 12 bases, with 13 bases between. Per germline, CDR1 WNHNN and CDR2 SYGVQD (reference sequence). The receptor was derived from a man aged 50-60 years who received an inactivated influenza vaccine. Sample: PBMCs from blood, taken 14 to 15 days before vaccination. The rearrangement links TRBV10-1 to TRBJ2-1; the D gene is possibly TRBD2 (5 bases). Here the CDR3 DNA reads TGCGCCAGCAGTGGTCTTGGAGAGGGGCAGTTCTTC. It is translated as CASSGLGEGQFF.